This T cell receptor beta chain was identified in a study of post-analysis software for immune sequencing data. Study background: Progressive-relapsing, secondary progressive and relapsing-remitting multiple sclerosis were among the disease courses included. General study findings and limits: Analysis by F measure revealed that same-batch samples clustered strongly together. Compared against controls, patients with multiple sclerosis displayed significantly lower normalized Chao1 diversity. TRBV5-6, TRBV5-1 and TRBV20-1 belonged to a set of roughly 5 TRBV segments that were more frequent in patients than controls.

cDNA libraries of TCR beta carried unique molecular identifiers. TCRdb reanalysed the PCR reads using MiXCR and keeps one entry per CDR3 protein. The sample comprises approximately 730,000 distinct CDR3 sequences, 46% of which are singletons, and just under 5% rests with the top ten. The table lists this clonotype with a few counts. What it binds is not known. The CDR3 sequence is 12 residues long. V gave up 8 bases and J gave up 8 bases, with 15 bases separating them. This rearrangement joins TRBV12-3 or TRBV12-4 to TRBJ1-2, with a possible D match to TRBD1 (5 bases). The clonotype comes from a girl aged 10-17 years with multiple sclerosis. Sequencing was done on a sample of blood. CDR3 coding DNA: TGTGCCAGCCTCCCCGGTCGGGGCGGCTACACCTTC. Its translation is CASLPGRGGYTF.